The clone carrying this T cell receptor (beta chain) was counted once. The record originates from a study of control samples from healthy donors and cancer patients. Losses at the gene ends were 4 bases for V and 3 bases for J; bases not matched to a gene: 6. The CDR3 is 15 residues long. CDR1 is SGHVS and CDR2 is FNYEAQ in the germline V gene. Only in-frame clones appear in the TCRdb table, and some are missing; sequencing was by immunoSEQ multiplex PCR. The sample includes around 100,000 clones, roughly nine tenths of them seen just once. The receptor comes from a woman aged 50 to 60 in good health. The chain is built from TRBV7-6 and TRBJ2-7; TRBD1 agrees at 10 bases. Sequencing was done on a sample of blood. CDR3: CASSSGTGVDYEQYF. The DNA of the CDR3 is TGTGCCAGCAGCTCCGGGACAGGGGTAGACTACGAGCAGTACTTC.